What follows describes a single TCR beta chain. This sample was included in a study of blood T cell repertoires in COVID-19. Across the whole study: Italy, Spain and the United States were the sources of the convalescent and acute COVID-19 samples.

This CDR3 has 13 residues. Germline V lookup: CDR1 MNHEY, CDR2 SMNVEV (reference sequence). The V and J ends lost 6 bases and 6 bases, in that order; junction bases with no gene match: 5. The protocol was immunoSEQ multiplex PCR, while the TCRdb copy is restricted to in-frame clones and leaves out a portion. The data show tens of thousands of clones, nearly 90% seen once. The sequenced sample consisted of peripheral blood. This receptor was identified in a woman older than 75 with active or convalescent COVID-19. The chain uses TRBV27 and TRBJ1-5; TRBD1 matches at 7 bases. The CDR3 loop is CASRTGVSQPQHF. CDR3 coding DNA: TGTGCCAGCAGAACAGGGGTCAGTCAGCCCCAGCATTTT.